This T cell receptor (beta chain) was identified during a study of blood T cell repertoires in COVID-19. Study-level background: Nucleic acid was either cDNA or gDNA, and it came from T cells, B-cell-depleted T cells, or PBMCs.

Method: immunoSEQ multiplex PCR; TCRdb's copy keeps in-frame clones and lacks some. The sample consists of 87,000 or so clones, around 85% of them appearing once. The specimen sequenced was peripheral blood. The source is a woman of 80 years or more with COVID-19, enrolled during active disease.

CDR3 region: CASSQGQDYGYTF. CDR3 DNA: TGTGCCAGCAGCCAAGGACAGGACTATGGCTACACCTTC. The chain uses TRBV14 and TRBJ1-2; D perhaps matches TRBD1 (6 bases). The germline gives CDR1 SGHDN, CDR2 FVKESK. The germline V and J ends were trimmed by 1 base and 3 bases, with 6 bases remaining between them. The CDR3 sequence is 13 residues long.